Listed below are T cell receptor beta chains from one sample, sequenced in a study of OX40 agonist ivuxolimab in advanced cancers. TCRdb's copy holds only in-frame clones and misses some; the assay was immunoSEQ multiplex PCR. Counted here are roughly 92,000 clones, about four fifths occurring once; the ten biggest clones make up 5.5%. The starting material was CD4+ or CD8+ T cells sorted from blood, obtained in a trial of the OX40 agonist ivuxolimab. Receptors were obtained from an adult with an advanced solid tumor such as melanoma, head and neck, liver or kidney cancer. The CDR3 runs from the conserved cysteine through the conserved F or W. Each record gives: D gene, V gene, clone size, J gene, CDR3 DNA, CDR3 protein. A D gene is named only where the DNA matches it firmly. Not all rows give a size; the values are once, few, many and, for expanded clones, a class.

d_call: .; v_call: TRBV19; clone_size: .; j_call: TRBJ2-6; cdr3_nt: TGTGCCAGTAGCACTAACAGGGGGGGGCCCCACGTCCTGACTTTC; cdr3_aa: CASSTNRGGPHVLTF
d_call: TRBD1; v_call: TRBV7-9; clone_size: .; j_call: TRBJ2-2; cdr3_nt: TGTGCCAGCAGCTTAGGGACAGGGGCTCAACGCGGGGAGCTGTTTTTT; cdr3_aa: CASSLGTGAQRGELFF
d_call: .; v_call: TRBV19; clone_size: .; j_call: TRBJ1-6; cdr3_nt: TGTGCCAGTAGTATCAGCGGGACACGGAACAATTCACCCCTCCACTTT; cdr3_aa: CASSISGTRNNSPLHF
d_call: TRBD1; v_call: TRBV5-1; clone_size: once; j_call: TRBJ2-7; cdr3_nt: TGCGCCAGCAGCTTGGGGACAGGGGGCTTCGACGAGCAGTACTTC; cdr3_aa: CASSLGTGGFDEQYF
d_call: .; v_call: TRBV6-1; clone_size: few; j_call: TRBJ2-3; cdr3_nt: TGTGCCAGCAGAACGACGAATATCCCAGATACGCAGTATTTT; cdr3_aa: CASRTTNIPDTQYF
d_call: .; v_call: TRBV29-1; clone_size: .; j_call: TRBJ2-2; cdr3_nt: TGCAGCGTCCGGACAGAAGAGAACACCGGGGAGCTGTTTTTT; cdr3_aa: CSVRTEENTGELFF
d_call: .; v_call: TRBV5-1; clone_size: .; j_call: TRBJ1-2; cdr3_nt: TGCGCCAGCAGTAGAGAACAGGGCTATGGCTACACCTTC; cdr3_aa: CASSREQGYGYTF
d_call: TRBD2; v_call: TRBV19; clone_size: .; j_call: TRBJ2-3; cdr3_nt: TGTGCCACCGGGGGGAGGTGGATTGAAGATACGCAGTATTTT; cdr3_aa: CATGGRWIEDTQYF
d_call: .; v_call: TRBV7-6; clone_size: .; j_call: TRBJ2-7; cdr3_nt: TGTGCCAGCAGCTGGGGCGGGGAAAGCTCCTACGAGCAGTACTTC; cdr3_aa: CASSWGGESSYEQYF
d_call: .; v_call: TRBV6-1; clone_size: .; j_call: TRBJ1-1; cdr3_nt: TGTGCCAGCCGGACGCAAACTAACACTGAAGCTTTCTTT; cdr3_aa: CASRTQTNTEAFF
d_call: .; v_call: TRBV5-1; clone_size: .; j_call: TRBJ1-1; cdr3_nt: TGCGCCAGCAGCTTGAGGGGCCGGACTGAAGCTTTCTTT; cdr3_aa: CASSLRGRTEAFF
d_call: .; v_call: TRBV7-9; clone_size: .; j_call: TRBJ2-2; cdr3_nt: TGTGCCAGCAGCCCCGGGACCGGGGAGCTGTTTTTT; cdr3_aa: CASSPGTGELFF
d_call: .; v_call: TRBV7-6; clone_size: .; j_call: TRBJ2-1; cdr3_nt: TGTGCCAGCAGCGAAATGGGGCCCTCCTACAATGAGCAGTTCTTC; cdr3_aa: CASSEMGPSYNEQFF
d_call: TRBD1; v_call: TRBV7-2; clone_size: .; j_call: TRBJ2-7; cdr3_nt: TGTGCCAGCAGCCCCCAGACAGGGGGCTACGAGCAGTACTTC; cdr3_aa: CASSPQTGGYEQYF
d_call: TRBD1; v_call: TRBV7-6; clone_size: .; j_call: TRBJ2-7; cdr3_nt: TGTGCCAGCAGCCTTGGACAGGGTAAGGGGTACGAGCAGTACTTC; cdr3_aa: CASSLGQGKGYEQYF
d_call: TRBD2; v_call: TRBV9; clone_size: .; j_call: TRBJ2-1; cdr3_nt: TGTGCCAGCAGCGTAGTATCTAGCGGGGGGGTAAATGAGCAGTTCTTC; cdr3_aa: CASSVVSSGGVNEQFF
d_call: .; v_call: TRBV6-1; clone_size: .; j_call: TRBJ1-3; cdr3_nt: TGTGCCAGCAGTGCCAATGACAGTCCGGGAAACACCATATATTTT; cdr3_aa: CASSANDSPGNTIYF
d_call: TRBD1; v_call: TRBV18; clone_size: .; j_call: TRBJ2-6; cdr3_nt: TGTGCCAGCTCACCACTTGGACAGGGGGCTACCTCTGGGGCCAACGTCCTGACTTTC; cdr3_aa: CASSPLGQGATSGANVLTF
d_call: .; v_call: TRBV6-6; clone_size: few; j_call: TRBJ2-7; cdr3_nt: TGTGCCAGCAGTTACTCGCTCTCGGACTACGAGCAGTACTTC; cdr3_aa: CASSYSLSDYEQYF
d_call: .; v_call: TRBV5-1; clone_size: .; j_call: TRBJ1-1; cdr3_nt: TGCGCCAGCAGCGCCCGGACAGACACTGAAGCTTTCTTT; cdr3_aa: CASSARTDTEAFF
d_call: .; v_call: TRBV11-2; clone_size: .; j_call: TRBJ1-2; cdr3_nt: TGTGCCAGCAGCTCGAGTGCAAACTATGGCTACACCTTC; cdr3_aa: CASSSSANYGYTF
d_call: TRBD1; v_call: TRBV7-9; clone_size: .; j_call: TRBJ2-7; cdr3_nt: TGTGCCAGCACCCCGGGACAGGTCTCCTACGAGCAGTACTTC; cdr3_aa: CASTPGQVSYEQYF
d_call: .; v_call: TRBV7-3; clone_size: .; j_call: TRBJ1-2; cdr3_nt: TGTGCCAGCAGCCCCGCAGGGGTATCCGACTATGGCTACACCTTC; cdr3_aa: CASSPAGVSDYGYTF